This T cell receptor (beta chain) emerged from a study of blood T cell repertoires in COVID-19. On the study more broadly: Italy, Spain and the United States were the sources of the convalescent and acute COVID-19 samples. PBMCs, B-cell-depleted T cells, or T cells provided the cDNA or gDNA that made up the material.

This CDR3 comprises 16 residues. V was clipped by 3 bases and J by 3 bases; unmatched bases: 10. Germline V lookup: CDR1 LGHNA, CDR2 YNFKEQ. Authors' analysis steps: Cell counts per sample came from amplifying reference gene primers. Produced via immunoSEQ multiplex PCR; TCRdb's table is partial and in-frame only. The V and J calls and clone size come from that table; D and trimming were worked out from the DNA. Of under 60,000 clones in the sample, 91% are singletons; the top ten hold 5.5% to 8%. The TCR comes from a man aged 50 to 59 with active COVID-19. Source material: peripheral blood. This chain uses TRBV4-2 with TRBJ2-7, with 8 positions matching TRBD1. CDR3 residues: CASSQDPGQAFYEQYF. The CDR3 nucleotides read TGTGCCAGCAGCCAGGACCCGGGACAGGCCTTCTACGAGCAGTACTTC.